Listed below are T cell receptor beta chains from one sample, sequenced in a study of CD8+ T cells in alopecia areata. Clones were read by immunoSEQ multiplex PCR, and TCRdb kept only the in-frame ones, dropping some. The sample includes more than 90,000 clones, around two fifths of them seen just once. Sequences were obtained from CD4+ T cells sorted from blood. Every receptor here comes from a human donor with alopecia areata. The CDR3 runs from the conserved cysteine through the conserved F or W. Rows give clone size only sometimes, using once, few, many, or a class for an expanded clone.

CASSLETRGSEQYF | - | TRBV5-1
CASGWRDSRDTQYF | - | TRBV6-5
CASSSPTYEQYF | - | TRBV5-1
CASSQLDANTEAFF | - | TRBV4-2
CASQAGHGFLHEQYF | - | TRBV18
CSAEDRVRADTQYF | - | TRBV29-1
CASSLASGLRGPGETQYF | few | TRBV7-2
CASSSTSGSYEQYF | - | TRBV5-4
CSVMTGELFF | few | TRBV29-1
CASSSDRGETQYF | few | TRBV11-2
CASSKAGLSYEQYF | once | TRBV6-5
CASSVAGTSEAFF | - | TRBV9
CASCRGHTEAFF | once | TRBV2
CASSFGRGATDTQYF | - | TRBV5-1
CASSPRQWGNEQFF | - | TRBV5-6
CSVGSQRGPGNTEAFF | - | TRBV29-1
CASSLRQGTNYGYTF | - | TRBV7-2
CAIRGTEKNIQYF | few | TRBV10-3
CASSSSQSGAYNEQFF | once | TRBV5-1
CAWSVRLAETQYF | - | TRBV30
CAESRAGSYEQYF | - | TRBV30
CSVEAPMNTEAFF | - | TRBV29-1
CASSLARGTSLDTQYF | - | TRBV7-9
CASSLRNEQFF | - | TRBV7-2
CSVDGFEEGGYNEQFF | - | TRBV29-1